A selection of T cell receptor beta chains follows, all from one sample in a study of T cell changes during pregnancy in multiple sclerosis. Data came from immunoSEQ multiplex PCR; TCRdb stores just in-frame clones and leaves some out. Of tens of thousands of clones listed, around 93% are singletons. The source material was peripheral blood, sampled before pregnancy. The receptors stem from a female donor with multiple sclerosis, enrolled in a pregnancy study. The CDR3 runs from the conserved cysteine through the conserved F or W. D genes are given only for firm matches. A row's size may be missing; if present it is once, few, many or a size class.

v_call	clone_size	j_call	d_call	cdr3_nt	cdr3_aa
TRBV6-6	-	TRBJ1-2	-	TGTGCCAGCACACAGGGATATGGCTACACCTTC	CASTQGYGYTF
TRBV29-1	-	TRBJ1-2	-	TGCAGCGTGAGAACCACAGGGTCATGGGGCTACACCTTC	CSVRTTGSWGYTF
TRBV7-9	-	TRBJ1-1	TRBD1	TGTGCCAGCAGCATTGGGACAGGGGGGCGAACTGAAGCTTTCTTT	CASSIGTGGRTEAFF
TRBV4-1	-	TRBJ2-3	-	TGCGCCAGCAGCCAGGGCCCAGATACGCAGTATTTT	CASSQGPDTQYF
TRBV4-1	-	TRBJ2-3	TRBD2	TGCGCCAGCAGCCAAGATTTTGGGGCTAGCGGGGGGCCCACAGATACGCAGTATTTT	CASSQDFGASGGPTDTQYF
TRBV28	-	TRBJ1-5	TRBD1	TGTGCCAGCAGTTCACGGACAGGGAATAGCAATCAGCCCCAGCATTTT	CASSSRTGNSNQPQHF
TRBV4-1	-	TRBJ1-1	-	TGCGCCAGCAGCCAAGAAGGGGGGGGGACTGAAGCTTTCTTT	CASSQEGGGTEAFF
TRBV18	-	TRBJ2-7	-	TGTGCCAGCTCTTCAGAAGCCTACGAGCAGTACTTC	CASSSEAYEQYF
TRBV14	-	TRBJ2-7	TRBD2	TGTGCCAGCAGCTCTATCCGGACTAGCGGGGGCCGCTTCCCCTACGAGCAGTACTTC	CASSSIRTSGGRFPYEQYF
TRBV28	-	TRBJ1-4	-	TGTGCCAGCACCCCACAGGCAACTAATGAAAAACTGTTTTTT	CASTPQATNEKLFF
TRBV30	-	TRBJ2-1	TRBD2	TGTGCCTGGACCCATGGCGGGAGGGTCTACAATGAGCAGTTCTTC	CAWTHGGRVYNEQFF
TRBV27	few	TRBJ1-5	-	TGTGCCAGCAGTCCCTGGGGGGGCAATCAGCCCCAGCATTTT	CASSPWGGNQPQHF
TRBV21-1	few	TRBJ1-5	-	TGTGCCAGCAGCAAAGCGACCAGGGGCTTGGGGCAGCCCCAGCATTTT	CASSKATRGLGQPQHF
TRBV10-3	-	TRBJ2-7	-	TGTGCCATCAGTGAGACAGGGTACGAGCAGTACTTC	CAISETGYEQYF
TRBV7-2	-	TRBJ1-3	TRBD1	TGTGCCAGCAGCCGGGGACAGGCCACCTCTGGAAACACCATATATTTT	CASSRGQATSGNTIYF
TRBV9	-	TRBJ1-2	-	TGTGCCAGCAGCGTAGGGGGCCTCACAAGATATGGCTACACCTTC	CASSVGGLTRYGYTF
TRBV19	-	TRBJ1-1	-	TGTGCCAGTAGTATTCAGGGAAACAGCCGGAACACTGAAGCTTTCTTT	CASSIQGNSRNTEAFF